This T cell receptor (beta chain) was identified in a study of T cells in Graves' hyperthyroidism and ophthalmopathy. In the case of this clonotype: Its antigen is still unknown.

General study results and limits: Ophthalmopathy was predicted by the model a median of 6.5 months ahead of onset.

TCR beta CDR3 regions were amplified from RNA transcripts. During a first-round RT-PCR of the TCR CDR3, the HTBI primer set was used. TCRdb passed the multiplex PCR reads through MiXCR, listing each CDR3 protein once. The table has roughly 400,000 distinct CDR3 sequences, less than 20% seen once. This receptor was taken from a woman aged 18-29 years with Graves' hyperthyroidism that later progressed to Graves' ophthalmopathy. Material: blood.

The CDR3 DNA follows: TGCGCCAGCAGCTTGGAGGTTATGTCGAACACCGGGGAGCTGTTTTTT. It specifies CASSLEVMSNTGELFF. The rearrangement joins TRBV5-1 to TRBJ2-2, with no clear D. Trimming took off 0 bases at V and 0 bases at J, with 9 bases between the two ends. This CDR3 region has 16 residues. Per the germline V gene, CDR1 is SGHRS and CDR2 is YFSETQ.